The 21 T cell receptor beta chains below come from one sample, sequenced in a study of OX40 agonist ivuxolimab in advanced cancers. Profiling relied on immunoSEQ multiplex PCR, and the TCRdb table lists in-frame clones only, not all of them. The table includes 60,000 to 75,000 clones, 80% detected once. The starting material was CD4+ or CD8+ T cells sorted from blood, obtained in a trial of the OX40 agonist ivuxolimab. Receptors originate from an adult with an advanced solid tumor such as melanoma, head and neck, liver or kidney cancer.

The chain carries TRBV5-1 and TRBJ1-2, with D possibly matching TRBD1 (5 bases). This CDR3 has 16 residues. Looked up from germline, CDR1 is SGHRS and CDR2 is YFSETQ. V shed 0 bases and J shed 3 bases, with 15 bases lying between them. The CDR3 DNA sequence: TGCGCCAGCAGCTTGGATTGGTCGGGACTGGACTATGGCTACACCTTC. As protein: CASSLDWSGLDYGYTF.

With respect to this clone: One end of the junction is discordant with germline, which a read error may explain. J is TRBJ1-1 and V is TRBV5-1; no firm D call. This CDR3 is built from 13 residues. Germline V gene data show CDR1 as SGHRS and CDR2 as YFSETQ. Here the CDR3 reads CASSGGMNAEAFF. DNA for the CDR3: TGCGCCAGCAGCGGCGGGATGAACGCTGAAGCTTTCTTT.

The chain couples TRBV7-2 to TRBJ1-2, with TRBD1 as a possible D gene (5 bases). Deletions cut 3 bases from V and 4 bases from J, with 6 bases between. This CDR3 region has 12 residues. Germline assignment: CDR1 SGHTA and CDR2 FQGNSA. CDR3 loop: CASSFGGYGYTF. The CDR3 DNA follows: TGTGCCAGCAGCTTCGGGGGCTATGGCTACACCTTC.

V is TRBV10-1 and J is TRBJ2-1; the D is unclear. V lost 2 bases and J 5 bases, leaving 4 bases between the germline ends. Germline V gives CDR1 WNHNN, CDR2 SYGVQD (reference sequence). There are 12 residues in the CDR3. Written as DNA, the CDR3 is TGCGCCAGCAGTGAGATCGACAATGAGCAGTTCTTC. Residues: CASSEIDNEQFF.

The V call is TRBV27, the J call TRBJ2-1; 10 nucleotides match TRBD1. V gave up 3 bases and J gave up 14 bases; unmatched junction bases: 13. This CDR3 has 15 residues. Germline CDR1 MNHEY, CDR2 SMNVEV (reference sequence). The DNA for the CDR3 is TGTGCCAGCAGTTTTTGGGACAGGGGTAATAGGGGGGAGTTCTTC. Translating it yields CASSFWDRGNRGEFF.

This clone has a single count. The chain couples TRBV10-3 to TRBJ2-3; 10 nucleotides agree with TRBD2. With 10 bases clipped from V and 2 bases from J, the junction kept 12 bases outside the gene matches. CDR1 and CDR2 (germline): ENHRY, SYGVKD. This CDR3 contains 16 residues. CDR3 sequence reads: CATSRGSGGYTDTQYF. As DNA, the CDR3 is TGTGCCACTTCACGGGGTAGCGGGGGGTACACAGATACGCAGTATTTT.

The chain is built from TRBV7-2 and TRBJ1-2; D unresolved. The CDR3 is 12 residues long. Germline V gene data show CDR1 as SGHTA and CDR2 as FQGNSA. Trimming pared 5 bases from V and 8 bases from J, leaving 12 bases between. DNA of the CDR3: TGTGCCAGCAGCCAGAACAGAGCCGGCTACACCTTC. Translation gives CASSQNRAGYTF. The variable domain in full, with the rest retrieved from reference TRBV7-2 and TRBJ1-2, is GAGVSQSPSNKVTEKGKDVELRCDPISGHTALYWYRQSLGQGLEFLIYFQGNSAPDKSGLPSDRFSAERTGGSVSTLTIQRTQQEDSAVYLCASSQNRAGYTFGSGTRLTVV.

The chain has TRBV5-4 and TRBJ1-1; 10 nucleotides line up with TRBD1. CDR3 size: 17 residues. J lost 7 bases, V lost 4 bases, and 16 bases had no gene match. The germline gives CDR1 SGHNT, CDR2 YYREEE (reference sequence). This CDR3 is CASSQTGQGFRRIEAFF. Here the CDR3 DNA reads TGTGCCAGCAGCCAAACGGGACAGGGGTTTAGGCGCATTGAAGCTTTCTTT.

The J gene is TRBJ2-3, the V gene TRBV5-1; D is uncertain. Trimming took 0 bases from V and 2 from J, leaving 4 bases between them. The CDR3 has 13 amino acids. CDR1 is SGHRS and CDR2 is YFSETQ in the germline V gene. CDR3 in amino acids: CASSLVPTDTQYF. The CDR3 bases are TGCGCCAGCAGCTTGGTGCCCACAGATACGCAGTATTTT.

The chain is built from TRBV2 and TRBJ2-2, with D perhaps TRBD1 (6 bases). The CDR3 spans 15 residues. Trimming stripped 5 bases from V and 1 base from J, with 11 bases between. Germline-derived CDR1 and CDR2 are SNHLY and FYNNEI. The DNA of the CDR3 is TGTGCCAGCAGTCCTCGGACAGTGAACACCGGGGAGCTGTTTTTT. It yields the protein CASSPRTVNTGELFF.

The chain is built from TRBV2 and TRBJ1-2; D unclear. Germline CDR1 SNHLY, CDR2 FYNNEI. The CDR3 totals 13 residues. V was pared by 1 base and J by 0 bases, with 3 bases between. CDR3 loop: CASSEGTNYGYTF. DNA for the CDR3: TGTGCCAGCAGTGAAGGGACTAACTATGGCTACACCTTC. Combining the CDR3 with reference TRBV2 and TRBJ1-2 gives the whole variable domain EPEVTQTPSHQVTQMGQEVILRCVPISNHLYFYWYRQILGQKVEFLVSFYNNEISEKSEIFDDQFSVERPDGSNFTLKIRSTKLEDSAMYFCASSEGTNYGYTFGSGTRLTVV.

This chain connects TRBV2 to TRBJ1-5, with 8 bases identical to TRBD1. Germline CDR1 SNHLY, CDR2 FYNNEI. With V trimmed by 2 bases and J by 2 bases, 5 bases remained unmatched. CDR3 length: 16 amino acids. CDR3 DNA sequence: TGTGCCAGCAGTGAACTTACAGGGGGAGGCAATCAGCCCCAGCATTTT. Protein: CASSELTGGGNQPQHF.

The V call is TRBV28, the J call TRBJ2-7, with a possible D match to TRBD1 (6 bases). Trimming took off 3 bases at V and 3 bases at J, with 12 bases between the two ends. Germline CDR1 is MDHEN and CDR2 is SYDVKM. CDR3 length: 14 residues. The CDR3 is CASSFYDRIYEQYF. The DNA for the CDR3 is TGTGCCAGCAGTTTCTACGACAGGATCTACGAGCAGTACTTC.

The V and J genes are TRBV10-3 and TRBJ1-3; no firm D call. Per germline, CDR1 ENHRY and CDR2 SYGVKD. Trimming pared 2 bases from V and 13 bases from J, leaving 9 bases between. This CDR3 spans 11 amino acids. The CDR3 loop is CAISETGLIYF. DNA of the CDR3: TGTGCCATCAGTGAGACCGGACTTATATATTTT.

The CDR3 DNA is TGCGCCAGCAGCAGGGGGCGCAAGGACACTGAAGCTTTCTTT. It yields the protein CASSRGRKDTEAFF. The rearrangement links TRBV10-1 to TRBJ1-1; 8 bases agree with TRBD1. Germline V CDR1 and CDR2: WNHNN, SYGVQD (reference sequence). V lost 6 bases, J lost 3 bases, and 6 bases stayed unmatched. The CDR3 extends over 14 amino acids.

This chain links TRBV5-4 with TRBJ2-1; D might be TRBD1 or TRBD2, each matching 5 bases. Germline-derived CDR1 and CDR2 are SGHNT and YYREEE (reference sequence). The CDR3 has 15 residues. V lost 4 bases to trimming and J lost 0 bases, with 11 bases between them. In DNA form, the CDR3 reads TGTGCCAGCAGCCCACGAGGGGACTCCTACAATGAGCAGTTCTTC. Protein sequence: CASSPRGDSYNEQFF.

CDR3 sequence (DNA): TGTGCCAGCAGGACAGGACTTCAATCTGGAAACACCATATATTTT. This encodes CASRTGLQSGNTIYF. This chain links TRBV6-5 with TRBJ1-3; perhaps TRBD1 as D (6 bases). The V end was cut by 6 bases, the J end by 1 base, with 13 bases between. The CDR3 spans 15 residues. The germline CDR1 and CDR2 sequences are MNHEY and SVGAGI.

This sequence joins TRBV19 and TRBJ2-6, with D uncertain. Trimming cost V 3 bases and J 0 bases, with 6 bases left between them. The CDR3 has 15 amino acids. Germline lookup yields CDR1 LNHDA and CDR2 SQIVND (reference sequence). CDR3 sequence: CASSMRPSGANVLTF. In DNA, the CDR3 is TGTGCCAGTAGTATGAGGCCCTCTGGGGCCAACGTCCTGACTTTC. Supplemented by reference TRBV19 and TRBJ2-6, the full variable domain reads DGGITQSPKYLFRKEGQNVTLSCEQNLNHDAMYWYRQDPGQGLRLIYYSQIVNDFQKGDIAEGYSVSREKKESFPLTVTSAQKNPTAFYLCASSMRPSGANVLTFGAGSRLTVL.

This clone has a handful of counts. The genes are TRBV7-9 and TRBJ2-1, with TRBD1 matching 9 bases. This CDR3 comprises 17 residues. Germline V gene data show CDR1 as SEHNR and CDR2 as FQNEAQ (reference sequence). J lost 7 bases, V lost 5 bases, and 15 bases had no gene match. The CDR3: CASSPPYRQGVSNEQFF. The CDR3 DNA is TGTGCCAGCAGCCCCCCCTATCGACAGGGGGTATCGAATGAGCAGTTCTTC.

This chain joins TRBV19 and TRBJ2-2; TRBD2 agrees at 7 bases. Germline CDR1 and CDR2: LNHDA and SQIVND (reference sequence). V shed 5 bases and J 6 bases; nucleotides not matched to a gene: 9. The CDR3 contains 15 residues. Written as DNA, the CDR3 is TGTGCCAGTAGTCGGGGGGTAAAGGTCCCCGGGGAGCTGTTTTTT. Translating it yields CASSRGVKVPGELFF.

The chain joins TRBV11-2 to TRBJ2-7; 7 positions agree with TRBD2. Germline CDR1 is SGHAT and CDR2 is FQNNGV. Trimming took 0 bases from V and 5 from J; bases not matched to a gene: 7. The CDR3 runs 15 residues. For the CDR3, the DNA is TGTGCCAGCAGCTTAGAGGGCAGCGGGGTGAACGAGCAGTACTTC. Translated, it gives CASSLEGSGVNEQYF.